This TCR beta chain was sequenced in a study of T cell repertoires in aging, cancer and after chemotherapy. At the level of the study: The whole study produced a dataset of several million TCR reads. The study, taken as a whole, reports: Loss of evenness, beyond lost richness, contributed to age-related TCR diversity decline in cancer patients. Compared with age-matched healthy donors, untreated hematological or solid cancer patients showed higher blood TCR clonality. Rebound thymic output was suggested by rising median generation probability during chemotherapy in each cancer cohort.

A mixed TRB-A/B primer pool amplified rearranged TRB by multiplex touch-down PCR. TCRdb redid the calling of the multiplex PCR reads with MiXCR, one entry per CDR3 protein. The sample lists a few thousand distinct CDR3 sequences; 20% to 30% were seen once. On this clonotype: Its specificity is unknown.

The template was genomic DNA from peripheral blood, not RNA. The CDR3 spans 15 residues. CDR1 is LGHNA, CDR2 YNFKEQ, per germline. V lost 8 bases and J 2 bases, leaving 17 bases between the germline ends. The TCR sequence derives from a human donor with a solid tumor. The chain joins TRBV4-2 to TRBJ2-3; the D gene is possibly TRBD2 (6 bases). The sequencing input was blood. Here the CDR3 reads CASAGRRGATDTQYF. The CDR3 bases are TGTGCCAGCGCGGGGAGACGGGGCGCCACAGATACGCAGTATTTT.